This TCR beta chain emerged from a study of spatial heterogeneity in lung cancer. Looking at the study overall: The library had UMIs, and each TCR and UMI pair averaged more than ten raw reads.

The time point is: sample taken at primary tumor resection. The donors, around 72 patients with untreated early-stage non-small cell lung cancer, provided the samples. The input material, whole RNA from tumor, nontumor lung or frozen PBMC, was sequenced unsorted. Study-wide points: Tumoral mutation counts were tracked by counts of expanded intratumoral alpha and beta TCRs.

All TCR cDNA molecules were individually tagged with a unique molecular identifier. A single record per CDR3 protein comes from TCRdb applying MiXCR to the 5' RACE reads. The repertoire holds about 13,000 distinct CDR3 sequences, with 4.5% to 5.5% as singletons. Trimming pared 6 bases from V and 4 bases from J, leaving 21 bases between. The CDR3 is made up of 17 amino acids. Germline CDR1 SGHAT, CDR2 FQNNGV. This clonotype is medium-sized in the sample. Antigen unknown. This beta chain turned up in a library designed for alpha chains; as an off-target read, its abundance says little. The genes are TRBV11-2 and TRBJ1-4; the D is unclear. The receptor was isolated from a male donor with early-stage non-small cell lung cancer. The sample in question was lung tumor tissue, obtained at surgery. The DNA for the CDR3 is TGTGCCAGCAGGATCACAAGGTCCCGCACCCTTAATGAAAAACTGTTTTTT. Its translation: CASRITRSRTLNEKLFF.